What follows describes a single T cell receptor (beta chain). Its antigen is undetermined. This record belongs to a study of Ad26.COV2.S vaccination and SARS-CoV-2 variants. As for treatment: 15 to 20 received Ad26.COV2.S at low or high dose, single or two shots; several received placebo; per-sample allocation not given. Sample collection was performed on day 63 after the first vaccine or placebo injection. Participants' vaccine, an Ad26 vector, delivered Wuhan-strain SARS-CoV-2 spike. Produced via immunoSEQ multiplex PCR; TCRdb's table is partial and in-frame only. The profile shows some 410,000 clones, approximately 92% of them singletons. The CDR3 contains 17 residues. Germline V gene data show CDR1 as SGHTA and CDR2 as FQGNSA. Unmatched junction bases numbered 7, after V lost 1 base and J lost 4 bases. The study's findings and limits: Responses of T cells in total may have been underestimated by the TCR breadth and depth analyses.

The rearrangement links TRBV7-2 to TRBJ1-3, with 10 positions matching TRBD1. Sequences were derived from peripheral blood, sampled in a trial of Ad26.COV2.S vaccine versus placebo. This clonotype was obtained from a person aged 18-65 years who received the Ad26.COV2.S COVID-19 vaccine or a placebo. Written as DNA, the CDR3 is TGTGCCAGCAGCTTAGAGACAGGGGGCGCGGGGGGAAACACCATATATTTT. Its translation: CASSLETGGAGGNTIYF. Based on the CDR3 plus reference TRBV7-2 and TRBJ1-3, the full variable domain is GAGVSQSPSNKVTEKGKDVELRCDPISGHTALYWYRQSLGQGLEFLIYFQGNSAPDKSGLPSDRFSAERTGGSVSTLTIQRTQQEDSAVYLCASSLETGGAGGNTIYFGEGSWLTVV.